This is a list of T cell receptor beta chains from one sample in a study of T cell responses to AZD1222 COVID-19 vaccine. Profiling relied on immunoSEQ multiplex PCR, and the TCRdb table lists in-frame clones only, not all of them. The profile covers about 210,000 clones, with around 92% appearing a single time and 1% to 1.5% taken by the ten largest. Sequencing used peripheral blood, obtained on day 0 of AZD1222 vaccination. The source of these receptors is an adult in good health. The CDR3 runs from the conserved cysteine through the conserved F or W. The D gene is left open where the match is weak. Clone size is stated in some rows and not others, as once, few, many or a class when expanded.

j_call clone_size d_call v_call cdr3_aa cdr3_nt
TRBJ1-1 . . TRBV5-1 CASSARENLNTEAFF TGCGCCAGCAGCGCCCGCGAGAACCTGAACACTGAAGCTTTCTTT
TRBJ2-3 . TRBD2 TRBV3-1/TRBV3-2 CASSQVRTTSMPDTQYF TGTGCCAGCAGCCAAGTTAGGACGACTAGCATGCCAGATACGCAGTATTTT
TRBJ2-7 . TRBD2 TRBV25-1 CASSVSGGAYEQYF TGTGCCAGCAGTGTGAGCGGGGGTGCCTACGAGCAGTACTTC
TRBJ1-4 . TRBD1 TRBV11-2 CASSRTGRDNEKLFF TGTGCCAGCAGCCGGACAGGGAGGGATAATGAAAAACTGTTTTTT
TRBJ2-7 . . TRBV10-3 CAIRSGRNEQYF TGTGCCATCAGATCGGGACGAAACGAGCAGTACTTC
TRBJ1-5 once TRBD1 TRBV28 CASSFPQGGNQPQHF TGTGCCAGCAGTTTCCCCCAGGGGGGCAATCAGCCCCAGCATTTT
TRBJ1-5 . TRBD1 TRBV2 CASRDRLGSNQPQHF TGTGCCAGCAGGGACAGGTTGGGAAGCAATCAGCCCCAGCATTTT
TRBJ1-6 . . TRBV11-2 CASSLDEAPSTPLHF TGTGCCAGCAGCTTAGATGAGGCACCGTCGACACCCCTCCACTTT
TRBJ2-5 . . TRBV5-8 CASSLGRQETQYF TGTGCCAGCAGCCTCGGAAGGCAAGAGACCCAGTACTTC
TRBJ1-1 few . TRBV6-5 CASSYSIVSTEAFF TGTGCCAGCAGTTACTCGATCGTTTCCACTGAAGCTTTCTTT
TRBJ1-5 . . TRBV5-4 CASSLVRNRRQPQHF TGTGCCAGCAGCTTGGTTCGAAATCGGCGGCAGCCCCAGCATTTT
TRBJ1-1 few . TRBV4-2 CASSRSVGEGHTEAFF TGTGCCAGCAGTCGCTCCGTAGGGGAGGGTCACACTGAAGCTTTCTTT
TRBJ1-4 . TRBD1 TRBV2 CASIGQGNEKLFF TGTGCCAGCATTGGACAGGGAAATGAAAAACTGTTTTTT
TRBJ1-6 few TRBD1 TRBV7-8 CASSRGTAISSLHF TGTGCCAGCAGCCGAGGGACAGCCATCTCTTCCCTCCACTTT
TRBJ1-4 . . TRBV9 CASSVGANMGGEKLFF TGTGCCAGCAGCGTAGGCGCGAACATGGGTGGGGAAAAACTGTTTTTT
TRBJ1-6 once TRBD1 TRBV10-3 CAISRTGESPLHF TGTGCCATCAGCAGGACAGGGGAATCACCCCTCCACTTT
TRBJ1-1 . TRBD1 TRBV18 CASSPLQGGADTEAFF TGTGCCAGCTCACCACTCCAAGGGGGCGCGGACACTGAAGCTTTCTTT
TRBJ2-3 . . TRBV5-1 CASSATLGISDTQYF TGCGCCAGCAGCGCGACACTAGGGATTTCGGATACGCAGTATTTT
TRBJ1-5 . TRBD1 TRBV7-2 CASSEQGQGLNQPQHF TGTGCCAGCAGCGAGCAGGGACAGGGCCTCAATCAGCCCCAGCATTTT
TRBJ2-7 . TRBD1 TRBV5-4 CASSLPGQAPYEQYF TGTGCCAGCAGCCTACCGGGACAGGCCCCCTACGAGCAGTACTTC
TRBJ2-7 . . TRBV5-1 CASSLVPGNYEQYF TGCGCCAGCAGCTTGGTTCCGGGGAACTACGAGCAGTACTTC
TRBJ1-5 . . TRBV9 CASSVRDGGSPQHF TGTGCCAGCAGCGTGAGGGACGGGGGCTCGCCCCAGCATTTT
TRBJ1-3 . TRBD1 TRBV29-1 CSVASYPDRGWFGAGNTIYF TGCAGCGTTGCTTCCTACCCGGACAGGGGGTGGTTCGGGGCTGGAAACACCATATATTTT
TRBJ1-1 . . TRBV9 CASSVGPGGRTEAFF TGTGCCAGCAGCGTAGGTCCCGGGGGCAGGACTGAAGCTTTCTTT
TRBJ1-2 . . TRBV7-2 CASSLASSNGYTF TGTGCCAGCAGCTTAGCGTCCAGCAATGGCTACACCTTC
TRBJ1-1 . . TRBV5-6 CASSGKDRIMNTEAFF TGTGCCAGCAGCGGAAAAGATCGAATCATGAACACTGAAGCTTTCTTT
TRBJ1-2 once . TRBV11-2 CASSLEWGGYTF TGTGCCAGCAGCTTAGAATGGGGTGGCTACACCTTC
TRBJ1-2 . . TRBV6-6 CASRPGELGFGYTF TGTGCCAGCAGGCCCGGGGAGTTGGGGTTTGGCTACACCTTC
TRBJ1-1 . . TRBV3-1/TRBV3-2 CASSQVSREAFF TGTGCCAGCAGCCAAGTCAGCCGGGAAGCTTTCTTT
TRBJ2-7 . . TRBV7-9 CASSLLGKADEQYF TGTGCCAGCAGCTTATTAGGGAAGGCCGACGAGCAGTACTTC
TRBJ1-3 . . TRBV6-5 CASSSTGSGNTIYF TGTGCCAGCAGTTCTACAGGGTCGGGAAACACCATATATTTT
TRBJ1-2 . . TRBV14 CASSHLRIRGYTF TGTGCCAGCAGCCATCTACGGATCCGTGGCTACACCTTC
TRBJ2-2 . . TRBV6-5 CASSYLLVGSGELFF TGTGCCAGCAGTTACCTTTTGGTGGGCTCCGGGGAGCTGTTTTTT
TRBJ2-1 . . TRBV10-1 CASSDGQGFDNEQFF TGCGCCAGCAGTGACGGGCAGGGGTTCGACAATGAGCAGTTCTTC
TRBJ2-5 . . TRBV18 CASSPGSQETQYF TGTGCCAGCTCACCAGGTTCCCAAGAGACCCAGTACTTC
TRBJ1-5 . . TRBV10-3 CAISGGQDNQPQHF TGTGCCATCAGTGGTGGCCAGGACAATCAGCCCCAGCATTTT
TRBJ1-5 once . TRBV5-6 CASSLVNQPQHF TGTGCCAGCAGCCTCGTTAATCAGCCCCAGCATTTT
TRBJ1-6 . . TRBV20-1 CSASMARGTSSSYNSPLHF TGCAGTGCTAGTATGGCCCGAGGGACCTCGAGCTCCTATAATTCACCCCTCCACTTT
TRBJ1-5 once . TRBV7-2 CASSFFAPSRAWQPQHF TGTGCCAGCAGCTTTTTCGCTCCTAGTAGGGCTTGGCAGCCCCAGCATTTT
TRBJ2-1 . TRBD2 TRBV12-3/TRBV12-4 CASSDLAARRQFF TGTGCCAGCAGTGACCTAGCGGCTCGACGGCAGTTCTTC
TRBJ2-7 once . TRBV6-2/TRBV6-3 CASSEDTYEQYF TGTGCCAGCAGTGAGGATACTTACGAGCAGTACTTC
TRBJ2-3 . . TRBV7-9 CASSLGAVTDTQYF TGTGCCAGCTCTCTGGGGGCAGTCACAGATACGCAGTATTTT
TRBJ2-7 . . TRBV23-1 CASSPQKSSYEQYF TGCGCCAGCAGTCCCCAGAAATCGAGTTACGAGCAGTACTTC
TRBJ1-3 . . TRBV2 CASTRLYGNTIYF TGTGCCAGCACAAGGCTTTATGGAAACACCATATATTTT
TRBJ2-3 . . TRBV5-4 CASEASSSTQYF TGTGCCAGCGAGGCTAGCTCCTCTACGCAGTATTTT
TRBJ2-7 . TRBD2 TRBV12-3/TRBV12-4 CASLTSGGTEQYF TGTGCCAGCTTGACTAGCGGGGGAACCGAGCAGTACTTC
TRBJ2-5 . . TRBV23-1 CASSHGRMETQYF TGCGCCAGCAGTCATGGCAGGATGGAGACCCAGTACTTC
TRBJ1-1 . . TRBV5-5 CASSENRLRNTEAFF TGTGCCAGCAGCGAAAACCGACTCCGGAACACTGAAGCTTTCTTT
TRBJ2-7 . TRBD2 TRBV15 CATSRELLAGTYEQYF TGTGCCACCAGCAGAGAATTACTAGCGGGGACCTACGAGCAGTACTTC